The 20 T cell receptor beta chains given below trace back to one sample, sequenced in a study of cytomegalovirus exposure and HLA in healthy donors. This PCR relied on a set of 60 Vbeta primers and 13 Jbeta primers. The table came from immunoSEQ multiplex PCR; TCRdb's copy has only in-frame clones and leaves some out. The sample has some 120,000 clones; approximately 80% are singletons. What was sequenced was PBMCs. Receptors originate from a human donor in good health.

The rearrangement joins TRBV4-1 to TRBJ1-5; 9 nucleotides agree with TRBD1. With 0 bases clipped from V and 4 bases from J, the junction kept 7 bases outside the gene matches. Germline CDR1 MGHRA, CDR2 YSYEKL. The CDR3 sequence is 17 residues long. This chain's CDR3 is CASSQDGTGRQNQPQHF. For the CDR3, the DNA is TGCGCCAGCAGCCAAGATGGGACAGGGCGGCAGAATCAGCCCCAGCATTTT.

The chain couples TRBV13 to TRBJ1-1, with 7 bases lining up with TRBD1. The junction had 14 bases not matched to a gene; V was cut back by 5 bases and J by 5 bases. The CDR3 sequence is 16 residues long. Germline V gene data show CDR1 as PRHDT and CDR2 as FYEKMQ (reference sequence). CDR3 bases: TGTGCCAGCAGCAAACGACAGGGAAGGGGAAATACTGAAGCTTTCTTT. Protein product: CASSKRQGRGNTEAFF.

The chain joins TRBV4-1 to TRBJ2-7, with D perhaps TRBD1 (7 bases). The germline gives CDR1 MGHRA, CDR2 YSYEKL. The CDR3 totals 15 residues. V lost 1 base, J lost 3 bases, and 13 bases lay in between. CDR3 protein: CASSQGRGDLYEQYF. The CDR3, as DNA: TGCGCCAGCAGCCAAGGCAGGGGGGACCTCTACGAGCAGTACTTC.

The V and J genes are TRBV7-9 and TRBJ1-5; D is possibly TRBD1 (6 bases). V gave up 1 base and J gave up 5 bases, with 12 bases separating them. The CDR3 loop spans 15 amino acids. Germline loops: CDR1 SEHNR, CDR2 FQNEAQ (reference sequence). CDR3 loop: CASSLGAGAHQPQHF. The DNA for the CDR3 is TGTGCCAGCAGCTTAGGCGCGGGGGCTCATCAGCCCCAGCATTTT. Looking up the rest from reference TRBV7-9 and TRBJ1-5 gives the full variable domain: DTGVSQNPRHKITKRGQNVTFRCDPISEHNRLYWYRQTLGQGPEFLTYFQNEAQLEKSRLLSDRFSAERPKGSFSTLEIQRTEQGDSAMYLCASSLGAGAHQPQHFGDGTRLSIL.

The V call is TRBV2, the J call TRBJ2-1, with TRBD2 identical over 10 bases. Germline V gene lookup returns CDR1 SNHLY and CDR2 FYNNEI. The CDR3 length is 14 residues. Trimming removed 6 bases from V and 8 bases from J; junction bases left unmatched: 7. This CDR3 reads CASRKAGGPDEQFF. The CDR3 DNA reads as TGTGCCAGCAGGAAAGCGGGAGGGCCAGATGAGCAGTTCTTC.

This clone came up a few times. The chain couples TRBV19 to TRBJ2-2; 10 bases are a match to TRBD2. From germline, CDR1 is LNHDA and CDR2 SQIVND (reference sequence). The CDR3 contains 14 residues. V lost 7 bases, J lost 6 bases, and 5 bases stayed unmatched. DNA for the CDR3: TGTGCCAGTATGGGACTAGCGTTCTCCGGGGAGCTGTTTTTT. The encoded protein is CASMGLAFSGELFF.

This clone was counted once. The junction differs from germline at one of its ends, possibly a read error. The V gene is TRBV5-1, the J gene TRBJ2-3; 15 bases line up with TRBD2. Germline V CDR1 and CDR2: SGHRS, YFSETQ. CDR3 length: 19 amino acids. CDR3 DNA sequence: TGCGCCAGCAGCTTCATCCCGGGACTAGCGGGAGGTGCCACAGGTACGCAGTATTTT. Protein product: CASSFIPGLAGGATGTQYF.

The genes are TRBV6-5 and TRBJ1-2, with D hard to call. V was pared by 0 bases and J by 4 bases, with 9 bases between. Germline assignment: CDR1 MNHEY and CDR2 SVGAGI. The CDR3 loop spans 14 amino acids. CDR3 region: CASSYSSGIYGYTF. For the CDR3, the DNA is TGTGCCAGCAGTTACTCAAGCGGGATCTATGGCTACACCTTC.

CDR3 bases: TGTGCCAGCCGGTTGGACAGGATAGAATACGAGCAGTACTTC. Its translation: CASRLDRIEYEQYF. The chain couples TRBV18 to TRBJ2-7; TRBD1 aligns across 7 bases. The junction had 11 bases not matched to a gene; V was cut back by 8 bases and J by 4 bases. The CDR3 is made up of 14 amino acids. Germline CDR1 and CDR2: KGHSH and LQKENI.

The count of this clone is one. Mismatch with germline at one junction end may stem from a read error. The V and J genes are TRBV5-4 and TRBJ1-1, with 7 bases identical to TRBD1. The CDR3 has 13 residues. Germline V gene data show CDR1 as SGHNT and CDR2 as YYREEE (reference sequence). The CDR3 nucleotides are TGTGTCAGCAGCCCGGGACAGCAAGCTGAAGCTTTCTTT. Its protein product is CVSSPGQQAEAFF. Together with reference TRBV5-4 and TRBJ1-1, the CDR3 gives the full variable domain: ETGVTQSPTHLIKTRGQQVTLRCSSQSGHNTVSWYQQALGQGPQFIFQYYREEENGRGNFPPRFSGLQFPNYSSELNVNALELDDSALYLCVSSPGQQAEAFFGQGTRLTVV.

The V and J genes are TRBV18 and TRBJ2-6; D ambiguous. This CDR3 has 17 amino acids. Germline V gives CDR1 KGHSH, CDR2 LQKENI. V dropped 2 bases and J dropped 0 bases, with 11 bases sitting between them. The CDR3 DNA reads TGTGCCAGCTCACCAACCCGACCGGGCTCTGGGGCCAACGTCCTGACTTTC. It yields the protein CASSPTRPGSGANVLTF.

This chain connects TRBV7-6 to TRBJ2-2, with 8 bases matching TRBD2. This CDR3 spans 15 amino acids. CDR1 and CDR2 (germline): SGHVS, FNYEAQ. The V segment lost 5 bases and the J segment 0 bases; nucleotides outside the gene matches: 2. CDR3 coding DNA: TGTGCCAGCAGCCAGGGACTAGCGAACACCGGGGAGCTGTTTTTT. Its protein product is CASSQGLANTGELFF.

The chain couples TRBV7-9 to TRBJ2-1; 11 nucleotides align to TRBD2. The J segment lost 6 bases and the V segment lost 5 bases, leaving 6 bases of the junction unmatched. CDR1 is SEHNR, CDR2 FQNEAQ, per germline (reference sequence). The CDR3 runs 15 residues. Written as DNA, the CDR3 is TGTGCCAGCAGCCAACTAGCGGGAGTGCCCAATGAGCAGTTCTTC. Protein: CASSQLAGVPNEQFF.

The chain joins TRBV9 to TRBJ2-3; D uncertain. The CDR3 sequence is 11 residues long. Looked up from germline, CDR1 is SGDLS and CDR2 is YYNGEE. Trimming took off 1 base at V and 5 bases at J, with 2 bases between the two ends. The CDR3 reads CASSVRDTQYF. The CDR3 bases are TGTGCCAGCAGCGTACGAGATACGCAGTATTTT.

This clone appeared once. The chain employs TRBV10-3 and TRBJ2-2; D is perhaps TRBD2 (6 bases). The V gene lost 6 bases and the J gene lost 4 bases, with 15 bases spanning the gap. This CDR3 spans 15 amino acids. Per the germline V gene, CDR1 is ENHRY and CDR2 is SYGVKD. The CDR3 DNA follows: TGTGCCATCAGGAGGACGGGAGCCACCACCGGGGAGCTGTTTTTT. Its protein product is CAIRRTGATTGELFF.

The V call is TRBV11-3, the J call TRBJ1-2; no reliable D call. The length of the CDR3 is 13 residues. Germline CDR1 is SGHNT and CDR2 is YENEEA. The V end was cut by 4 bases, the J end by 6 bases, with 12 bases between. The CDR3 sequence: CASSYEAVNGYTF. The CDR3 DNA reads TGTGCCAGCAGCTACGAGGCGGTAAATGGCTACACCTTC.

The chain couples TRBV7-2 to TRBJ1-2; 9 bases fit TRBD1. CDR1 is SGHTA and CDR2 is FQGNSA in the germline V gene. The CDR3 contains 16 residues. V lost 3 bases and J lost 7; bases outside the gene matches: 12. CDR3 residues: CASSFEWAGTGLGYTF. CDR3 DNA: TGTGCCAGCAGCTTCGAGTGGGCCGGGACAGGGCTTGGCTACACCTTC.

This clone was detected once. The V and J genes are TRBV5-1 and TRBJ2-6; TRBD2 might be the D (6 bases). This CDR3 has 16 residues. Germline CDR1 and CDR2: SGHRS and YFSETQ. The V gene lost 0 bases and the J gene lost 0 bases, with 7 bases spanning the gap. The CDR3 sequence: CASSLAGSSGANVLTF. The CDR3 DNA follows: TGCGCCAGCAGCTTGGCCGGGAGCTCTGGGGCCAACGTCCTGACTTTC.

CDR3 nucleotide sequence: TGTGCCAGCAGCTCCTCTAGCGGGAACTACGAGCAGTACTTC. Protein product: CASSSSSGNYEQYF. The chain joins TRBV5-4 to TRBJ2-7; 9 bases line up with TRBD2. The trim removed 3 bases at V and 3 bases at J, leaving 4 bases unmatched. Germline-derived CDR1 and CDR2 are SGHNT and YYREEE (reference sequence). The CDR3 extends over 14 amino acids.

The CDR3, as DNA: TGTGCCAGCAGGGGGACAGGGACTAGGACTAACTATGGCTACACCTTC. Residues: CASRGTGTRTNYGYTF. The rearrangement joins TRBV2 to TRBJ1-2; 9 bases align to TRBD1. The CDR3 is made up of 16 amino acids. CDR1 is SNHLY, CDR2 FYNNEI, per germline. Germline trimming cut 6 bases from V and 0 bases from J; bases unmatched to any gene: 8.